What follows is one T cell receptor beta chain and its context. This sample was taken from a study of T cell changes during pregnancy in multiple sclerosis. The V gene end was trimmed by 4 bases and the J gene end by 5 bases; junction bases not matched to a gene: 11. Looked up from germline, CDR1 is SGHTS and CDR2 is YDEGEE. The CDR3 is 15 amino acids. The method was immunoSEQ multiplex PCR; TCRdb's version includes in-frame clones alone and lacks a portion of them. The repertoire includes about 59,000 clones, 80% to 95% of them detected once, and about 2.5% sits in the top ten. V and J are TRBV5-8 and TRBJ1-2; 7 bases map to TRBD1. Here the sequenced sample was peripheral blood, taken in the first trimester of pregnancy. The TCR sequence derives from a female donor with multiple sclerosis, enrolled in a pregnancy study. This chain's CDR3 is CASSTRDRGPYGYTF. For the CDR3, the DNA is TGTGCCAGCAGCACCCGGGATAGGGGGCCTTATGGCTACACCTTC.